This T cell receptor beta chain was recovered during a study of PD-1 blockade in classical Hodgkin lymphoma. Across the study: Once every 2 weeks, patients received intravenous nivolumab at 3 mg/kg.

Time point specified: cycle 4 day 1 (C4D1), after six to seven weeks of nivolumab. Relapse after autologous stem cell transplantation occurred in every patient, and brentuximab vedotin exposure varied. The repertoire was sequenced with immunoSEQ multiplex PCR; TCRdb's copy has only in-frame clones and lacks some. The data contain tens of thousands of clones, 75% to 85% of them singletons. Concerning this clone: Its specificity is unknown.

Broader study findings: By C4D1, CD4+ diversity increased significantly, especially in complete responders.

V dropped 4 bases and J dropped 5 bases, with 8 bases sitting between them. Per germline, CDR1 SGHTA and CDR2 FQGNSA. The CDR3 length is 12 residues. The chain combines TRBV7-2 with TRBJ2-5; no reliable D call. The sequences come from peripheral blood mononuclear cells (PBMCs), collected before the fourth cycle of nivolumab. The clonotype originates from a human donor with classical Hodgkin lymphoma. The DNA of the CDR3 is TGTGCCAGCAGCTCGACGTGGGAGACCCAGTACTTC. Protein sequence: CASSSTWETQYF. The complete variable domain, with remaining parts taken from reference TRBV7-2 and TRBJ2-5, reads GAGVSQSPSNKVTEKGKDVELRCDPISGHTALYWYRQSLGQGLEFLIYFQGNSAPDKSGLPSDRFSAERTGGSVSTLTIQRTQQEDSAVYLCASSSTWETQYFGPGTRLLVL.